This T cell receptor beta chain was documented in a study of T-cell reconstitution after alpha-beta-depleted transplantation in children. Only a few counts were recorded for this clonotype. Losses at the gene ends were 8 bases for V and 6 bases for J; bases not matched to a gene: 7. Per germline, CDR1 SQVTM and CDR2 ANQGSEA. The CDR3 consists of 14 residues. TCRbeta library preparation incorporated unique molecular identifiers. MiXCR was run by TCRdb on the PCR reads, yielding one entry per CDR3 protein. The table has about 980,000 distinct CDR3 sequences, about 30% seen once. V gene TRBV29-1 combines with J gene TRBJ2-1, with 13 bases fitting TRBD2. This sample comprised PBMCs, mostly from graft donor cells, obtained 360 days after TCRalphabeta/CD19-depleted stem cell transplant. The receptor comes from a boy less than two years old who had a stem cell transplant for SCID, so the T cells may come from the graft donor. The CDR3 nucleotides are TGCAGCCCGACCCGACTAGCGGGGGGCAATGAGCAGTTCTTC. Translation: CSPTRLAGGNEQFF.